This entry concerns a single T cell receptor beta chain. Its antigen is currently unknown. Trimming left V 4 bases short and J 2 bases short, with 9 bases between. Germline V gives CDR1 KGHSH, CDR2 LQKENI. CDR3 length: 13 amino acids. This sample is part of a study of cytomegalovirus exposure and HLA in healthy donors. Study-level results: Researchers reported from a later analysis that most CMV-associated TCR beta chains appeared HLA-restricted. In a later analysis, a missense DCLRE1C variant was linked to TCR beta V- and J-gene trimming. A highly shared variant cluster was judged a likely technical artifact.

A multiplex PCR was run with 60 Vbeta primers and 13 Jbeta primers. Only in-frame clones appear in the TCRdb table, and some are missing; sequencing was by immunoSEQ multiplex PCR. This table holds 150,000 to 200,000 clones, approximately 85% found once. V usage is TRBV18 and J usage is TRBJ2-7; perhaps TRBD1 as D (6 bases). The TCR comes from a woman aged 45-60 years in good health and CMV-seronegative. Input material: PBMCs. The CDR3 DNA is TGTGCCAGCTCACAGGACAGCACCTACGAGCAGTACTTC. It translates to CASSQDSTYEQYF.